The source of this T cell receptor (beta chain) is a study of response to subunit inactivated influenza vaccine. This CDR3 is built from 14 residues. After removal of 8 bases from V and 3 bases from J, the junction contained 7 bases not matched to a gene. CDR1 MDHEN and CDR2 SYDVKM come from the germline V gene. Whole-study findings and limits: Authors suggested seasonal influenza vaccinations each recruit few new T cells.

A note on this clonotype: Antigen unknown.

TCRdb used MiXCR to reprocess the RT-PCR reads, holding one entry per CDR3 protein. The sample contains roughly 780,000 distinct CDR3 sequences, around a sixth of which appear only once. The chain links TRBV28 to TRBJ2-1; 7 bases match TRBD2. This sequence originates from a man aged 45-65 years who received an inactivated influenza vaccine. Material: PBMCs from blood, obtained roughly 5 days after vaccination. The CDR3 here is CASASSGDYNEQFF. The CDR3, as DNA: TGTGCCAGCGCCTCTAGCGGAGACTACAATGAGCAGTTCTTC.